This TCR beta chain was sequenced in a study of T-cell reconstitution after alpha-beta-depleted transplantation in children (dated by TCRdb to the mid-2010s). In terms of the full investigation: T-cell immune reconstitution after TCRalphabeta/CD19-depleted allogeneic hematopoietic cell transplantation in children was quantitatively tracked in the study by means of TCR repertoire profiling.

The treatment or condition tag for this specimen amounts to: allogeneic hematopoietic cell transplantation with graft depleted of TCRalphabeta T cells and CD19 B cells. The children who served as transplant recipients had been given grafts of TCRalphabeta/CD19-depleted allogeneic hematopoietic cells. Libraries were built with PCR. Sequenced on an Illumina HiSeq 2500. TCR libraries were prepared with molecular barcoding, using unique molecular identifiers to normalize TCRbeta repertoire quantification. TCRdb took the public reads, trimmed them with fastp at Q25, ran MiXCR for clone calling and kept in-frame beta chains. Rows matching on CDR3 protein sequence are summarized as one entry with the most common DNA and genes. The sample includes some 830,000 distinct CDR3 sequences, with 15% to 20% observed a single time. The leading ten clones occupy roughly 4.8% of the sample. There are 16 amino acids in the CDR3, from cysteine to phenylalanine inclusive. Of all the DNA, just the CDR3 is kept, 48 bases in frame from base 1. A distance of 22 bases separates the germline ends of V and J, which lose 5 bases and 6 bases respectively. According to the germline V gene (reference sequence), CDR1 reads SEHNR and CDR2 reads FQNEAQ.

What the research found in general, with its limitations: The high TCRbeta diversity at day 60 in some patients was ascribed to recipient T cells and intrathymic progenitors that had survived conditioning. Hyperexpanded clone frequencies declined over subsequent months; after one year, T-cell counts and TCRbeta diversity were mostly attributed to newly produced T cells. About two months after transplant, the apparently early recovery of alphabetaT-cell counts reportedly depended on just several hundred clones that had expanded rapidly and came from non-depleted graft cells.

Of note for this clonotype: Its antigen is currently not known. No base quality values were provided; no much bigger clone lies one nucleotide off.

This specimen was PBMCs, mostly from graft donor cells, taken 360 days after TCRalphabeta/CD19-depleted stem cell transplant. This TCR came from a male patient younger than 18 who had a stem cell transplant for acute lymphoblastic leukemia, so the T cells may come from the graft donor. The chain uses TRBV7-9 and TRBJ1-2, and TRBD1 may be the D gene, going by 5 matching bases. The CDR3 has the sequence CASSEGPATWLDGYTF. The DNA sequence follows: TGTGCCAGCAGCGAGGGGCCAGCCACATGGCTGGATGGCTACACCTTC.